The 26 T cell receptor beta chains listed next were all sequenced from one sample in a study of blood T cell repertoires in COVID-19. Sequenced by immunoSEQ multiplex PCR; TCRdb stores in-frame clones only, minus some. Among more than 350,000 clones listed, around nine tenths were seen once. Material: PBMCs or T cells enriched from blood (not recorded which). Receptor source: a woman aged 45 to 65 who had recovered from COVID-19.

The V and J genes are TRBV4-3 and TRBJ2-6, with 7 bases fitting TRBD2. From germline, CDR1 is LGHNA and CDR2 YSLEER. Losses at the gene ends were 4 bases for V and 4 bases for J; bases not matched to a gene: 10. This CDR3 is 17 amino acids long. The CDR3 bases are TGCGCCAGCAGCCCCGGGGGGTGGACTTACGGGGCCAACGTCCTGACTTTC. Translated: CASSPGGWTYGANVLTF.

In nucleotides, the CDR3 is TGTGCCAGCAGTCCCTCCCGGTACCTAGCGAACACTGAAGCTTTCTTT. Amino acids: CASSPSRYLANTEAFF. V usage is TRBV27 and J usage is TRBJ1-1, with unresolved D. The germline V and J ends were trimmed by 5 bases and 1 base, with 17 bases remaining between them. In germline, CDR1 is MNHEY, CDR2 SMNVEV (reference sequence). The CDR3 has 16 residues.

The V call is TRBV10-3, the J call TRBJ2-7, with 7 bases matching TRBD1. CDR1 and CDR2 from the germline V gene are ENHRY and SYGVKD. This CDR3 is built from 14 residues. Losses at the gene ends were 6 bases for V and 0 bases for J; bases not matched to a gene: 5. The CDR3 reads CAISTRDSSYEQYF. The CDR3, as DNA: TGTGCCATCAGCACCCGGGACAGCTCCTACGAGCAGTACTTC.

Here the CDR3 DNA reads TGTGCCAGCAGGAGCAGGGCGCGAGGTTTATATGGCTACACCTTC. Its translation is CASRSRARGLYGYTF. The rearrangement links TRBV28 to TRBJ1-2, with a tentative D call TRBD1 (5 bases). V shed 6 bases and J shed 5 bases, with 19 bases lying between them. The CDR3 covers 15 residues. The germline gives CDR1 MDHEN, CDR2 SYDVKM.

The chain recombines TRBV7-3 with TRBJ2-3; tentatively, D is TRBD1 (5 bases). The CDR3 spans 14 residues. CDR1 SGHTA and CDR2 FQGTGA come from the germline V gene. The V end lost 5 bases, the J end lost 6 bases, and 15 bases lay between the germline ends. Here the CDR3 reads CASSRQGPRDTQYF. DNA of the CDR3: TGTGCCAGCAGCCGGCAGGGCCCCCGGGATACGCAGTATTTT.

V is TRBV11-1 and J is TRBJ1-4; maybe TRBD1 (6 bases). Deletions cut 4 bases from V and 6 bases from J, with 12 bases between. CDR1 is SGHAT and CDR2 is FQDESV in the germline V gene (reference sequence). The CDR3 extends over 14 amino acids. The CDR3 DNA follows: TGTGCCAGCAGCTACCAGGGGATGGATGAAAAACTGTTTTTT. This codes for CASSYQGMDEKLFF.

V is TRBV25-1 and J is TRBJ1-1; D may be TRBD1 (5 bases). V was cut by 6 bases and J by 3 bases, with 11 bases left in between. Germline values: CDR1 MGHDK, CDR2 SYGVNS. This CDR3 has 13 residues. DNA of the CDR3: TGTGCCAGCAGGTTGAGCAGGGACACTGAAGCTTTCTTT. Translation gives CASRLSRDTEAFF.

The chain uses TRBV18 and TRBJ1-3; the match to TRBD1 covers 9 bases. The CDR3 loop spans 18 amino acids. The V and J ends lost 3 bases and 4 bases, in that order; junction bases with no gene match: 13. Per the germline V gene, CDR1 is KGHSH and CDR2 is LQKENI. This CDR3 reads CASSPIAGNRGLGNTIYF. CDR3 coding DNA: TGTGCCAGCTCACCGATCGCGGGTAACAGGGGGCTCGGAAACACCATATATTTT.

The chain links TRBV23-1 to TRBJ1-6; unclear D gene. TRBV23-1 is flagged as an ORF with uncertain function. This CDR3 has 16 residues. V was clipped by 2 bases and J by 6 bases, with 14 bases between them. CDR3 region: CASSQGLADVNSPLHF. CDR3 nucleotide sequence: TGCGCCAGCAGTCAAGGCTTAGCCGACGTTAATTCACCCCTCCACTTT.

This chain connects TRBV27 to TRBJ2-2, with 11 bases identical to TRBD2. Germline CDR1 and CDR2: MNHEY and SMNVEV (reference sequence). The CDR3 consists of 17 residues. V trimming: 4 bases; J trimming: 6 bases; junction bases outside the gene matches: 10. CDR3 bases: TGTGCCAGCAGTTACGAAGGGCTAGCGGGGGGTGCCGGGGAGCTGTTTTTT. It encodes CASSYEGLAGGAGELFF.

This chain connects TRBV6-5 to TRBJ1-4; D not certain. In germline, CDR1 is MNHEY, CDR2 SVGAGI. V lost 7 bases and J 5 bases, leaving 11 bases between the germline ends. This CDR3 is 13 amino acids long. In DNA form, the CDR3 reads TGTGCCAGCACTCTAGAGATAAATGAAAAACTGTTTTTT. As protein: CASTLEINEKLFF.

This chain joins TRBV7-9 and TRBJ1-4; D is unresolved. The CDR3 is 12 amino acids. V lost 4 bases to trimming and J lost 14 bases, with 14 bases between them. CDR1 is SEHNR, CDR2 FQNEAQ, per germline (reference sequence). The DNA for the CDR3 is TGTGCCAGCAGCTACGGAGTCGAGGGCCTGTTTTTT. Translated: CASSYGVEGLFF.

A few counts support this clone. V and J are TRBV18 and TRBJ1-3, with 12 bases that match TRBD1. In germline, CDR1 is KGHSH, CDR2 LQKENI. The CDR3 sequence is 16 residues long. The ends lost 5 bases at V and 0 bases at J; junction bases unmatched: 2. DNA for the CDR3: TGTGCCAGCTCAGGGGACAGGGGGCTCTCTGGAAACACCATATATTTT. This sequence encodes CASSGDRGLSGNTIYF.

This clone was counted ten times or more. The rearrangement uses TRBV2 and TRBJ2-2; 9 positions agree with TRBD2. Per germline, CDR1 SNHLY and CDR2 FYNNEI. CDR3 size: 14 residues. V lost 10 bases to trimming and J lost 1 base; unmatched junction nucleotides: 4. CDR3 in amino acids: CATQAGGNTGELFF. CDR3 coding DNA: TGTGCCACCCAAGCGGGGGGGAACACCGGGGAGCTGTTTTTT.

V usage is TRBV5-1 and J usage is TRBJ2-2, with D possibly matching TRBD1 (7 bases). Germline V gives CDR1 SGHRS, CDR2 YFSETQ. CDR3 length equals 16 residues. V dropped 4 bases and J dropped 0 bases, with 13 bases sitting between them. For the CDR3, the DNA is TGCGCCAGCAGCGGGCGGGACAGCGCGAACACCGGGGAGCTGTTTTTT. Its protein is CASSGRDSANTGELFF.

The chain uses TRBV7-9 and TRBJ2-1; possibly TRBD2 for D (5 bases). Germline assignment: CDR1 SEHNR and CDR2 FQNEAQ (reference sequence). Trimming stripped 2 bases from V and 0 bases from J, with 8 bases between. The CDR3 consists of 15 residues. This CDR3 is CASSLQGSSYNEQFF. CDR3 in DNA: TGTGCCAGCAGCTTACAAGGGAGCTCCTACAATGAGCAGTTCTTC.

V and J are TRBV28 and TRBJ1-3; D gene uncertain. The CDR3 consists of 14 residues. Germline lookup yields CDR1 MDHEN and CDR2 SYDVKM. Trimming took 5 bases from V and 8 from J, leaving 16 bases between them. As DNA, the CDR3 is TGTGCCAGCAGTCCCCGAGGAGGCGTATACACCATATATTTT. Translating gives CASSPRGGVYTIYF.

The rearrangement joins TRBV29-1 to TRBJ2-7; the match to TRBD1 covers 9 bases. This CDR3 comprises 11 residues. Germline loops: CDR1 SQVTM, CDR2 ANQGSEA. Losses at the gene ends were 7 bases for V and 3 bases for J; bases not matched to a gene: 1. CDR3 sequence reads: CSAGQGYEQYF. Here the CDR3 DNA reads TGCAGCGCGGGACAGGGCTACGAGCAGTACTTC.

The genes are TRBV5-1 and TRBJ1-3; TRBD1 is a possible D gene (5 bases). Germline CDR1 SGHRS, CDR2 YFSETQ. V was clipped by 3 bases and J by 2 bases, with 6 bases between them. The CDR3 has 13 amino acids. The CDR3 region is CASSSDTGNTIYF. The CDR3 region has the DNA TGCGCCAGCAGCTCGGACACTGGAAACACCATATATTTT.

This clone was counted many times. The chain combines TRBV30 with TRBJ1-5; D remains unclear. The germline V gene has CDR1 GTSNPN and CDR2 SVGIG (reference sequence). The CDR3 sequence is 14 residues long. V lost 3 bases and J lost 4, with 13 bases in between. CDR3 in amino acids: CAWSPPGRNQPQHF. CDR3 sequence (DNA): TGTGCCTGGAGCCCCCCGGGGAGAAATCAGCCCCAGCATTTT.

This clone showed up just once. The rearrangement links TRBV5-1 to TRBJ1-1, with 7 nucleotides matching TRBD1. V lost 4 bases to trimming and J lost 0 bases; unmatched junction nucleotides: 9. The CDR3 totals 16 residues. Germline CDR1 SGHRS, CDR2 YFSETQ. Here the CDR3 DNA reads TGCGCCAGCAGCGCTAACAGGGGAATCATGAACACTGAAGCTTTCTTT. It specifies CASSANRGIMNTEAFF.

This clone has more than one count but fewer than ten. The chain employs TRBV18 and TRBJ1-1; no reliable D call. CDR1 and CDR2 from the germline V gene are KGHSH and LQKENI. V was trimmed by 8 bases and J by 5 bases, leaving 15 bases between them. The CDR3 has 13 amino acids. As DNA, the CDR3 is TGTGCCAGCGCCAACCAAGAGGGAACTGAAGCTTTCTTT. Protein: CASANQEGTEAFF. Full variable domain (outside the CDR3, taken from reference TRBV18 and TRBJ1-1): NAGVMQNPRHLVRRRGQEARLRCSPMKGHSHVYWYRQLPEEGLKFMVYLQKENIIDESGMPKERFSAEFPKEGPSILRIQQVVRGDSAAYFCASANQEGTEAFFGQGTRLTVV.

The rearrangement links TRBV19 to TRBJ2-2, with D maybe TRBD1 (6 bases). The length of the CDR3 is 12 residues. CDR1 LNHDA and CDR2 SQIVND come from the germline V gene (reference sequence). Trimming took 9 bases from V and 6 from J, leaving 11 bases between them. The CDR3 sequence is CASKQGPGELFF. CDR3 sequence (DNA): TGTGCCAGCAAGCAGGGGCCCGGGGAGCTGTTTTTT.

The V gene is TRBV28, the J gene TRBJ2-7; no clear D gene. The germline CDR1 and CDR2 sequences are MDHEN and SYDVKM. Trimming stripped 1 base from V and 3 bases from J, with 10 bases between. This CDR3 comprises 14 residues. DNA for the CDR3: TGTGCCAGCAGTTTATTTACAAATAACTACGAGCAGTACTTC. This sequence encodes CASSLFTNNYEQYF.

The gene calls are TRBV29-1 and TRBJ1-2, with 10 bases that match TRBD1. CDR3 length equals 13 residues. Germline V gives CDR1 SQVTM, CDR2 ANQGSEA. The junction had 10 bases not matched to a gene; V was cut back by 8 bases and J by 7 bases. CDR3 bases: TGCAGCTTTACCGGGACAGGGGATTTTGGCTACACCTTC. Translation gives CSFTGTGDFGYTF.

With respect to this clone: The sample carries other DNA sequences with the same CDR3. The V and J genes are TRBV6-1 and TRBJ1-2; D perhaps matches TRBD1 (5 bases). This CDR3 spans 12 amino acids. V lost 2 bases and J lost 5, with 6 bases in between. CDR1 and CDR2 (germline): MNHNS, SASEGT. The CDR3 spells CASSERGYGYTF. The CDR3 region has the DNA TGTGCCAGCAGTGAAAGGGGATATGGCTACACCTTC.